The 20 T cell receptor beta chains in this list originate from one sample, sequenced in a study of cytomegalovirus exposure and HLA in healthy donors. PCR employed 60 Vbeta and 13 Jbeta primers. The data were produced by immunoSEQ multiplex PCR, yet TCRdb's version contains in-frame clones alone and is incomplete. The data contain over 120,000 clones, about four fifths of them singletons. Sequencing was carried out using PBMCs. These receptors were taken from a woman aged 18-30 years in good health and CMV-seropositive.

The chain couples TRBV10-3 to TRBJ1-4; maybe TRBD1 (6 bases). The germline V and J ends were trimmed by 4 bases and 2 bases, with 17 bases remaining between them. CDR3 length equals 17 residues. Germline V CDR1 and CDR2: ENHRY, SYGVKD. The CDR3 DNA sequence: TGTGCCATCAGTGTTTCGGGGGGCGCCGGGACTAATGAAAAACTGTTTTTT. This gives the protein CAISVSGGAGTNEKLFF.

The rearrangement uses TRBV4-1 and TRBJ1-1; no reliable D call. V was clipped by 1 base and J by 4 bases, with 13 bases between them. From germline, CDR1 is MGHRA and CDR2 YSYEKL. CDR3 length equals 15 residues. Written as DNA, the CDR3 is TGCGCCAGCAGCCAAGGGGAGGATCGCGGCACTGAAGCTTTCTTT. Amino acids: CASSQGEDRGTEAFF.

The gene calls are TRBV25-1 and TRBJ1-2, with D perhaps matching TRBD1 (6 bases). V shed 3 bases and J shed 0 bases, with 17 bases lying between them. Germline V gene sequence: CDR1 MGHDK, CDR2 SYGVNS. The CDR3 extends over 17 amino acids. The CDR3 loop is CASSDVGGLGANYGYTF. The CDR3 nucleotides are TGTGCCAGCAGTGACGTGGGGGGGCTCGGGGCTAACTATGGCTACACCTTC.

The chain recombines TRBV6-5 with TRBJ2-7, with 10 bases that match TRBD2. Germline V CDR1 and CDR2: MNHEY, SVGAGI. Trimming took 6 bases from V and 6 from J; bases not matched to a gene: 11. The CDR3 is made up of 15 amino acids. The CDR3 DNA reads as TGTGCCAGCAGCCGCCTAGCGGGGGACGTCTCCGAGCAGTACTTC. Translated, it gives CASSRLAGDVSEQYF.

The chain is built from TRBV7-8 and TRBJ2-4; TRBD2 is a possible D gene (6 bases). The CDR3 spans 13 residues. V lost 9 bases and J lost 6, with 15 bases in between. Germline values: CDR1 SGHVS, CDR2 FQNEAQ. The CDR3 protein is CASARRLGNIQYF. The CDR3 DNA reads as TGTGCCAGTGCACGCCGACTAGGAAACATTCAGTACTTC.

The chain employs TRBV6-5 and TRBJ1-3; D remains unclear. The V gene lost 8 bases and the J gene lost 7 bases, with 15 bases spanning the gap. The CDR3 has 13 residues. Germline assignment: CDR1 MNHEY and CDR2 SVGAGI. DNA of the CDR3: TGTGCCAGCCTCGGACGCGGGGAGAACACCATATATTTT. Its protein product is CASLGRGENTIYF.

This clone was seen a few times. V gene TRBV7-9 combines with J gene TRBJ2-3; D perhaps matches TRBD2 (7 bases). Germline values: CDR1 SEHNR, CDR2 FQNEAQ (reference sequence). CDR3 length equals 16 residues. The V gene lost 0 bases and the J gene lost 2 bases, with 12 bases spanning the gap. Here the CDR3 DNA reads TGTGCCAGCAGCTTAGCAACAGGGAGGGTCACAGATACGCAGTATTTT. Translation: CASSLATGRVTDTQYF.

The genes are TRBV2 and TRBJ1-1, with D unresolved. CDR1 is SNHLY and CDR2 is FYNNEI in the germline V gene. The CDR3 runs to 15 residues. The germline V and J ends were trimmed by 1 base and 0 bases, with 9 bases remaining between them. Here the CDR3 DNA reads TGTGCCAGCAGTGAAGAAGCCTTAATGAACACTGAAGCTTTCTTT. Residues: CASSEEALMNTEAFF.

V and J are TRBV2 and TRBJ1-2; weak D call: TRBD1 (6 bases). CDR3 length: 12 residues. Deletions cut 7 bases from V and 2 bases from J, with 8 bases between. The germline CDR1 and CDR2 sequences are SNHLY and FYNNEI. The CDR3 DNA follows: TGTGCCAGCACTAGGGGGAACTATGGCTACACCTTC. Translated: CASTRGNYGYTF.

V is TRBV5-4 and J is TRBJ2-1; D is possibly TRBD2 (6 bases). Germline V gene data show CDR1 as SGHNT and CDR2 as YYREEE (reference sequence). The CDR3 contains 15 residues. V was pared by 2 bases and J by 6 bases, with 15 bases between. In nucleotides, the CDR3 is TGTGCCAGCAGCTTCGAAGCGGGTCGGGGCAATGAGCAGTTCTTC. Protein sequence: CASSFEAGRGNEQFF.

This sequence joins TRBV15 and TRBJ2-1; 10 positions match TRBD2. Losses at the gene ends were 1 base for V and 3 bases for J; bases not matched to a gene: 3. Per the germline V gene, CDR1 is LNHNV and CDR2 is YYDKDF (reference sequence). This CDR3 comprises 16 residues. DNA of the CDR3: TGTGCCACCAGCAGAGTTATAGCGGGGGGCTACAATGAGCAGTTCTTC. Its translation: CATSRVIAGGYNEQFF. Full variable domain (missing parts from reference TRBV15 and TRBJ2-1): DAMVIQNPRYQVTQFGKPVTLSCSQTLNHNVMYWYQQKSSQAPKLLFHYYDKDFNNEADTPDNFQSRRPNTSFCFLDIRSPGLGDTAMYLCATSRVIAGGYNEQFFGPGTRLTVL.

This rearrangement joins TRBV6-5 to TRBJ1-1, with D maybe TRBD1 (5 bases). Germline V gene sequence: CDR1 MNHEY, CDR2 SVGAGI. The CDR3 runs 13 residues. Trimming pared 5 bases from V and 1 base from J, leaving 8 bases between. The DNA of the CDR3 is TGTGCCAGCAGTGAAACAGGGAACACTGAAGCTTTCTTT. Translated, it gives CASSETGNTEAFF.

The chain recombines TRBV5-1 with TRBJ1-3; TRBD1 matches at 9 bases. Germline V gives CDR1 SGHRS, CDR2 YFSETQ. The CDR3 is made up of 15 amino acids. Germline trimming cut 4 bases from V and 2 bases from J; bases unmatched to any gene: 4. CDR3 sequence (DNA): TGCGCCAGCAGCGCCGGGACAGGGCCTGGAAACACCATATATTTT. Its protein is CASSAGTGPGNTIYF.

The rearrangement links TRBV6-1 to TRBJ1-2, with 10 bases that match TRBD1. Trimming removed 6 bases from V and 7 bases from J; junction bases left unmatched: 11. Germline loops: CDR1 MNHNS, CDR2 SASEGT. The CDR3 runs 15 residues. The CDR3 DNA is TGTGCCAGCAGCGAACCCGGGACAGGGGCTGGTGGCTACACCTTC. Its translation is CASSEPGTGAGGYTF.

The V call is TRBV27, the J call TRBJ1-1; 8 bases are a match to TRBD1. CDR3 length equals 14 residues. V lost 4 bases to trimming and J lost 8 bases; unmatched junction nucleotides: 9. Per the germline V gene, CDR1 is MNHEY and CDR2 is SMNVEV (reference sequence). The CDR3 protein is CASSSPSRDREAFF. The CDR3 DNA reads TGTGCCAGCAGTTCTCCCTCCAGGGACAGGGAAGCTTTCTTT.

This chain uses TRBV6-5 with TRBJ1-2, with TRBD1 matching 11 bases. CDR3 length: 14 amino acids. Germline V gene sequence: CDR1 MNHEY, CDR2 SVGAGI. The V and J ends lost 6 bases and 7 bases, in that order; junction bases with no gene match: 7. For the CDR3, the DNA is TGTGCCAGCAGCCCACTGGGACAGGGGGGTGGCTACACCTTC. Its translation is CASSPLGQGGGYTF.

This sequence joins TRBV5-1 and TRBJ1-1; the match to TRBD1 covers 7 bases. CDR3 length: 15 amino acids. With V trimmed by 1 base and J by 2 bases, 5 bases remained unmatched. Germline V gene data show CDR1 as SGHRS and CDR2 as YFSETQ. CDR3 sequence reads: CASSLRTGPNTEAFF. DNA of the CDR3: TGCGCCAGCAGCTTGAGGACAGGACCTAACACTGAAGCTTTCTTT.

The chain carries TRBV30 and TRBJ1-1, with unresolved D. CDR1 and CDR2 (germline): GTSNPN, SVGIG (reference sequence). Trimming removed 2 bases from V and 2 bases from J, with 9 bases in between. The CDR3 is made up of 13 amino acids. The CDR3, as DNA: TGTGCCTGGAGTTTTCGGGGAAACACTGAAGCTTTCTTT. It yields the protein CAWSFRGNTEAFF.

This sequence joins TRBV28 and TRBJ1-5; D uncertain. CDR1 and CDR2 (germline): MDHEN, SYDVKM. CDR3 length: 11 amino acids. Deletions cut 3 bases from V and 12 bases from J, with 9 bases between. The CDR3 reads CASSFESLQHF. CDR3 in DNA: TGTGCCAGCAGTTTCGAGTCTCTCCAGCATTTT.

V usage is TRBV19 and J usage is TRBJ2-7; D is undetermined. This CDR3 region has 14 residues. Trimming shortened V by 1 base and J by 5 bases, and 12 bases separated the two germline ends. Germline loops: CDR1 LNHDA, CDR2 SQIVND (reference sequence). As DNA, the CDR3 is TGTGCCAGTAGTATAGTGAGCAGGCCGGACGAGCAGTACTTC. This encodes CASSIVSRPDEQYF.